Following are 32 T cell receptor beta chains from one sample sequenced in a study of a mutant IDH1 vaccine in newly diagnosed glioma (dated by TCRdb to 2020 to 2022). Taken with the paper, the label for time point translates to: week 5, during vaccination. A 20-mer mutant IDH1 peptide at 300 micrograms in Montanide made up each vaccine dose, which was injected subcutaneously together with topical imiquimod. Their antigens remain unidentified. Library method: the immunoSEQ multiplex PCR assay. Here the immuneACCESS table is served through TCRdb, limited to in-frame sequences with V and J called. Missing clones are a known gap in these copies; in checked studies unresolved V genes cover under half, and the rest lacks a known reason. In this sample the table shows 25,000 to 30,000 clones, about 90% of which occur a single time. Over 15% of the sample lies in the top ten. Sequences were derived from PBMCs, sampled from a glioma patient whose treatment included an IDH1 peptide vaccine. Receptors originate from a man aged 18 to 29 with glioma.

This sequence joins TRBV10-2 and TRBJ1-2; perhaps TRBD1 as D (6 bases). CDR1 is WSHSY and CDR2 is SAAADI in the germline V gene. Trimming shortened V by 6 bases and J by 4 bases, and 18 bases separated the two germline ends. The CDR3 consists of 15 residues. The CDR3 DNA follows: TGCGCCAGCAGCCCCGAGACAGGAGGGGCCTATGGCTACACCTTC. This sequence encodes CASSPETGGAYGYTF.

This rearrangement joins TRBV7-9 to TRBJ2-5, with D perhaps matching TRBD1 (6 bases). The CDR3 spans 12 residues. The V gene lost 5 bases and the J gene lost 10 bases, with 14 bases spanning the gap. The germline CDR1 and CDR2 sequences are SEHNR and FQNEAQ (reference sequence). In nucleotides, the CDR3 is TGTGCCAGCAGCGGATTCGGACAGAGCCAGTACTTC. Translated, it gives CASSGFGQSQYF.

The rearrangement links TRBV4-1 to TRBJ1-3, with D possibly being TRBD1 (5 bases). The CDR3 is 15 residues long. Trimming pared 9 bases from V and 3 bases from J, leaving 18 bases between. From germline, CDR1 is MGHRA and CDR2 YSYEKL. CDR3 residues: CASHPFGGSGNTIYF. CDR3 coding DNA: TGCGCCAGTCATCCGTTTGGGGGAAGTGGAAACACCATATATTTT.

The chain combines TRBV30 with TRBJ2-2; weak D call: TRBD1 (5 bases). The CDR3 consists of 15 residues. The ends were cut back, 8 bases at V and 3 bases at J, with 19 bases in the middle. The germline gives CDR1 GTSNPN, CDR2 SVGIG (reference sequence). The CDR3 region has the DNA TGTGCCGGGGCCGCACGGCACCTGGACACCGGGGAGCTGTTTTTT. It translates to CAGAARHLDTGELFF.

This clone was recorded only once. The rearrangement joins TRBV18 to TRBJ1-5, with 7 bases identical to TRBD1. V gave up 0 bases and J gave up 4 bases; unmatched junction bases: 3. CDR3 size: 15 residues. Germline-derived CDR1 and CDR2 are KGHSH and LQKENI. DNA for the CDR3: TGTGCCAGCTCACCACCTGGGACAGATAATCAGCCCCAGCATTTT. As protein: CASSPPGTDNQPQHF.

The genes are TRBV5-6 and TRBJ1-1; D is unresolved. V gave up 0 bases and J gave up 2 bases, with 14 bases separating them. There are 16 residues in the CDR3. Germline V lookup: CDR1 SGHDT, CDR2 YYEEEE. The CDR3, as DNA: TGTGCCAGCAGCTTGGCACTAGCAGGACTCAACACTGAAGCTTTCTTT. It encodes CASSLALAGLNTEAFF.

The chain combines TRBV27 with TRBJ2-1; tentatively, D is TRBD2 (5 bases). The CDR3 is 14 residues long. CDR1 MNHEY and CDR2 SMNVEV come from the germline V gene (reference sequence). Trimming pared 2 bases from V and 0 bases from J, leaving 5 bases between. The CDR3 reads CASSLAGSYNEQFF. CDR3 coding DNA: TGTGCCAGCAGTTTAGCGGGCTCCTACAATGAGCAGTTCTTC.

This chain links TRBV5-5 with TRBJ2-2, with D uncertain. This CDR3 region has 14 residues. Germline CDR1 and CDR2: SGHKS and YYEKEE (reference sequence). The germline V and J ends were trimmed by 3 bases and 5 bases, with 11 bases remaining between them. CDR3 region: CASSYPTSTGELFF. The CDR3 DNA reads TGTGCCAGCAGCTACCCAACAAGTACCGGGGAGCTGTTTTTT. The full variable domain, rest sourced from reference TRBV5-5 and TRBJ2-2, is DAGVTQSPTHLIKTRGQQVTLRCSPISGHKSVSWYQQVLGQGPQFIFQYYEKEERGRGNFPDRFSARQFPNYSSELNVNALLLGDSALYLCASSYPTSTGELFFGEGSRLTVL.

The V gene is TRBV29-1, the J gene TRBJ2-7; D remains unclear. V lost 7 bases, J lost 1 base, and 14 bases lay in between. This CDR3 is built from 13 residues. CDR1 is SQVTM and CDR2 is ANQGSEA in the germline V gene. Here the CDR3 reads CSAARSRSYEQYF. CDR3 coding DNA: TGCAGCGCGGCGAGGAGTAGGTCCTACGAGCAGTACTTC.

The chain uses TRBV5-6 and TRBJ2-6; D ambiguous. Germline V gene lookup returns CDR1 SGHDT and CDR2 YYEEEE. The CDR3 has 16 residues. V lost 4 bases and J lost 0, with 11 bases in between. CDR3 sequence reads: CASSPWVASGANVLTF. Written as DNA, the CDR3 is TGTGCCAGCAGCCCCTGGGTAGCCTCTGGGGCCAACGTCCTGACTTTC.

The CDR3 DNA reads TGTGCCAGCAGCCAAGACGGGGTTGGCGAGCAGTACTTC. The encoded protein is CASSQDGVGEQYF. The rearrangement uses TRBV7-9 and TRBJ2-7, with D possibly matching TRBD2 (5 bases). The V gene's germline CDR1 is SEHNR and CDR2 FQNEAQ (reference sequence). The length of the CDR3 is 13 residues. Deletions cut 5 bases from V and 6 bases from J, with 14 bases between.

This clone was picked up one time. The gene calls are TRBV14 and TRBJ1-1; TRBD1 might be the D (5 bases). This CDR3 region has 15 residues. Trimming stripped 4 bases from V and 1 base from J, with 13 bases between. Germline V gene data show CDR1 as SGHDN and CDR2 as FVKESK. CDR3 residues: CASSLHLGGNTEAFF. The DNA of the CDR3 is TGTGCCAGCAGCCTGCATCTGGGGGGGAACACTGAAGCTTTCTTT.

This chain connects TRBV28 to TRBJ2-1, with TRBD2 matching 7 bases. In germline, CDR1 is MDHEN, CDR2 SYDVKM. The CDR3 is made up of 14 amino acids. V was clipped by 3 bases and J by 10 bases; unmatched bases: 9. The CDR3 here is CASSFASGNREQFF. The CDR3 DNA reads TGTGCCAGCAGTTTTGCTAGCGGCAACAGGGAGCAGTTCTTC.

The chain employs TRBV25-1 and TRBJ2-1; no reliable D call. The germline gives CDR1 MGHDK, CDR2 SYGVNS. The V gene lost 2 bases and the J gene lost 0 bases, with 14 bases spanning the gap. The CDR3 is 17 residues long. CDR3 sequence: CASSEVGGLSSYNEQFF. DNA of the CDR3: TGTGCCAGCAGTGAAGTTGGCGGTTTAAGCTCCTACAATGAGCAGTTCTTC.

V and J are TRBV7-2 and TRBJ2-6; possibly TRBD1 for D (5 bases). Germline V gives CDR1 SGHTA, CDR2 FQGNSA. Trimming stripped 2 bases from V and 0 bases from J, with 17 bases between. The CDR3 runs to 19 residues. In DNA, the CDR3 is TGTGCCAGCAGCTTATCCAGGGCCCCAATAAGCTCTGGGGCCAACGTCCTGACTTTC. Protein: CASSLSRAPISSGANVLTF.

J is TRBJ1-1 and V is TRBV7-6; 7 bases match TRBD1. This CDR3 is 15 amino acids long. Germline V CDR1 and CDR2: SGHVS, FNYEAQ. The V gene end was trimmed by 4 bases and the J gene end by 1 base; junction bases not matched to a gene: 6. As DNA, the CDR3 is TGTGCCAGCAGCTACAGGACAGGATCGAACACTGAAGCTTTCTTT. Translating gives CASSYRTGSNTEAFF. The entire variable domain, with the rest obtained from reference TRBV7-6 and TRBJ1-1, is as follows: GAGVSQSPRYKVTKRGQDVALRCDPISGHVSLYWYRQALGQGPEFLTYFNYEAQQDKSGLPNDRFSAERPEGSISTLTIQRTEQRDSAMYRCASSYRTGSNTEAFFGQGTRLTVV.

The chain joins TRBV6-1 to TRBJ1-5; 7 nucleotides match TRBD1. The ends lost 5 bases at V and 5 bases at J; junction bases unmatched: 9. Germline V gives CDR1 MNHNS, CDR2 SASEGT. This CDR3 has 15 amino acids. CDR3 loop: CASSFGTAFDQPQHF. The CDR3 bases are TGTGCCAGCAGTTTTGGGACAGCTTTCGATCAGCCCCAGCATTTT.

V and J are TRBV2 and TRBJ2-5, with TRBD2 as a possible D gene (6 bases). V lost 4 bases and J lost 5, with 14 bases in between. Germline values: CDR1 SNHLY, CDR2 FYNNEI. This CDR3 region has 14 residues. The CDR3 DNA is TGTGCCAGCAGTGGCCGGGACTTTCTGGAGACCCAGTACTTC. This encodes CASSGRDFLETQYF.

The chain has TRBV7-9 and TRBJ2-3, with D perhaps assigned TRBD1 or TRBD2 (5 bases each). Trimming removed 7 bases from V and 4 bases from J, with 12 bases in between. CDR1 and CDR2 (germline): SEHNR, FQNEAQ (reference sequence). The CDR3 covers 13 residues. The CDR3 here is CASTARGADTQYF. The CDR3 DNA reads TGTGCCAGCACGGCGAGAGGGGCAGATACGCAGTATTTT.

The V call is TRBV4-3, the J call TRBJ1-1, with D perhaps TRBD1 (5 bases). The CDR3 is 15 residues long. CDR1 LGHNA and CDR2 YSLEER come from the germline V gene. The V and J ends lost 4 bases and 5 bases respectively, with 17 bases between them. CDR3 amino acids: CASSLGTARGTEAFF. The CDR3 DNA reads TGCGCCAGCAGCCTAGGGACGGCCCGAGGGACTGAAGCTTTCTTT.

This clone is a singleton in its sample. V usage is TRBV19 and J usage is TRBJ1-5; possibly TRBD1 for D (5 bases). Germline CDR1 reads LNHDA; CDR2 reads SQIVND (reference sequence). V shed 3 bases and J shed 5 bases, with 14 bases lying between them. This CDR3 has 15 amino acids. CDR3 amino acids: CASSMGGQRHQPQHF. CDR3 coding DNA: TGTGCCAGTAGTATGGGCGGACAAAGGCATCAGCCCCAGCATTTT.

The V gene is TRBV2, the J gene TRBJ2-6, with TRBD2 as a possible D gene (5 bases). V was shortened by 3 bases and J by 0 bases, with 6 bases between the two germline ends. Germline loops: CDR1 SNHLY, CDR2 FYNNEI. This CDR3 has 15 residues. The CDR3 loop reads CASSDSGSGANVLTF. The CDR3 nucleotides are TGTGCCAGCAGTGACAGCGGCTCTGGGGCCAACGTCCTGACTTTC.

The chain has TRBV28 and TRBJ1-1; no firm D call. Trimming removed 5 bases from V and 1 base from J, with 8 bases in between. Germline V CDR1 and CDR2: MDHEN, SYDVKM. The CDR3 is 13 amino acids. The CDR3 region is CASSLTGNTEAFF. The CDR3 DNA sequence: TGTGCCAGCAGTCTCACGGGGAACACTGAAGCTTTCTTT.

The CDR3: CASSSRRVRTEAFF. In DNA form, the CDR3 reads TGTGCCAGCAGTAGCCGCCGGGTACGGACTGAAGCTTTCTTT. V is TRBV7-9 and J is TRBJ1-1, with D hard to call. V was pared by 6 bases and J by 5 bases, with 16 bases between. This CDR3 is 14 amino acids long. CDR1 and CDR2 from the germline V gene are SEHNR and FQNEAQ (reference sequence).

V gene TRBV2 combines with J gene TRBJ2-5, with TRBD2 identical over 7 bases. The CDR3 runs to 14 residues. CDR1 SNHLY and CDR2 FYNNEI come from the germline V gene. J lost 5 bases, V lost 6 bases, and 9 bases had no gene match. In DNA form, the CDR3 reads TGTGCCAGCAGGCGACTGGGGGGAGGGGAGACCCAGTACTTC. It codes for CASRRLGGGETQYF.

The chain is built from TRBV4-1 and TRBJ1-2; the D is unclear. With 3 bases removed from V and 4 bases from J, the gap between germline ends came to 15 bases. Germline values: CDR1 MGHRA, CDR2 YSYEKL. The length of the CDR3 is 15 residues. CDR3: CASSHPRPELYGYTF. CDR3 DNA sequence: TGCGCCAGCAGCCATCCTCGGCCTGAACTCTATGGCTACACCTTC.

The chain recombines TRBV10-3 with TRBJ2-6, with D uncertain. The CDR3 is made up of 17 amino acids. Trimming stripped 4 bases from V and 0 bases from J, with 13 bases between. Germline V gene lookup returns CDR1 ENHRY and CDR2 SYGVKD. The CDR3 sequence is CAISGLTRNSGANVLTF. For the CDR3, the DNA is TGTGCCATCAGTGGCTTGACCCGGAACTCTGGGGCCAACGTCCTGACTTTC.

This clone was detected only once. The genes are TRBV6-6 and TRBJ2-7; 10 bases line up with TRBD1. Germline V gene sequence: CDR1 MNHNY, CDR2 SVGAGI (reference sequence). V shed 6 bases and J 4 bases; nucleotides not matched to a gene: 3. The CDR3 runs to 13 residues. CDR3 sequence: CASRQGQGYEQYF. The CDR3 bases are TGTGCCAGCAGGCAGGGACAGGGGTACGAGCAGTACTTC.

The chain carries TRBV4-3 and TRBJ2-7; a possible D gene is TRBD2 (6 bases). This CDR3 has 15 amino acids. V shed 0 bases and J shed 4 bases, with 13 bases lying between them. Germline CDR1 is LGHNA and CDR2 is YSLEER. The CDR3 spells CASSQDGGRGYEQYF. The CDR3 DNA reads as TGCGCCAGCAGCCAAGATGGGGGGAGAGGGTACGAGCAGTACTTC.

This clone was seen a single time. The chain carries TRBV18 and TRBJ1-5, with a possible D match to TRBD1 (5 bases). Germline V gene sequence: CDR1 KGHSH, CDR2 LQKENI. Trimming pared 6 bases from V and 10 bases from J, leaving 16 bases between. The CDR3 contains 13 residues. CDR3 in amino acids: CASSEGLQEPQHF. CDR3 coding DNA: TGTGCCAGCTCGGAGGGACTCCAGGAACCCCAGCATTTT.

This chain connects TRBV30 to TRBJ1-1, with 8 bases fitting TRBD1. V lost 7 bases and J lost 3; bases outside the gene matches: 7. This CDR3 region has 13 residues. The germline V gene encodes CDR1 GTSNPN and CDR2 SVGIG (reference sequence). The CDR3 reads CALTGVADTEAFF. The CDR3 DNA is TGTGCCTTGACAGGGGTGGCGGACACTGAAGCTTTCTTT.

The chain couples TRBV19 to TRBJ2-2, with 12 bases that match TRBD2. The germline gives CDR1 LNHDA, CDR2 SQIVND (reference sequence). The CDR3 is 15 amino acids. V dropped 5 bases and J dropped 4; count of bases not matched to a gene: 2. The CDR3 region has the DNA TGTGCCAGTAGTGGGGGACTAGCGGGCACCGGGGAGCTGTTTTTT. Its protein product is CASSGGLAGTGELFF. The full variable domain, completed using reference TRBV19 and TRBJ2-2, is DGGITQSPKYLFRKEGQNVTLSCEQNLNHDAMYWYRQDPGQGLRLIYYSQIVNDFQKGDIAEGYSVSREKKESFPLTVTSAQKNPTAFYLCASSGGLAGTGELFFGEGSRLTVL.